The T cell receptor (beta chain) under discussion was sequenced for a study of cytomegalovirus exposure and HLA in healthy donors. CDR1 and CDR2 (germline): KGHSH, LQKENI. V gave up 2 bases and J gave up 10 bases, with 20 bases separating them. This CDR3 contains 16 residues. The PCR employed 60 Vbeta primers together with 13 Jbeta primers. Only in-frame clones appear in the TCRdb table, and some are missing; sequencing was by immunoSEQ multiplex PCR. The data show tens of thousands of clones, more than 80% seen once. This clone was observed a handful of times. This sequence joins TRBV18 and TRBJ1-4; no firm D call. The sequence derives from a woman in her thirties in good health and CMV-seronegative. What was sequenced was PBMCs. The CDR3, as DNA: TGTGCCAGCTCACCAAACTCTCCCAATAACCGAGGAAAACTGTTTTTT. This gives the protein CASSPNSPNNRGKLFF.